Below are 20 T cell receptor beta chains sequenced from a single sample in a study of blood T cell repertoires in COVID-19. Produced via immunoSEQ multiplex PCR; TCRdb's table is partial and in-frame only. The profile shows nearly 300,000 clones, 88% of them singletons. Sequenced sample: peripheral blood. The receptors originated from a woman aged 25 to 39 who had recovered from COVID-19.

V and J are TRBV2 and TRBJ2-3; 7 bases agree with TRBD1. CDR3 length equals 14 residues. The germline gives CDR1 SNHLY, CDR2 FYNNEI. V lost 4 bases and J lost 6; bases outside the gene matches: 7. This CDR3 reads CASSGTGSQDTQYF. As DNA, the CDR3 is TGTGCCAGCAGTGGGACAGGAAGCCAGGATACGCAGTATTTT.

V and J are TRBV3-1 (or the pseudogene TRBV3-2) and TRBJ2-5; 10 bases align to TRBD1. Germline CDR1 LGHDT, CDR2 YNNKEL (reference sequence). This CDR3 spans 14 amino acids. V trimming: 6 bases; J trimming: 5 bases; junction bases outside the gene matches: 6. The CDR3 is CASRPGQGIETQYF. The CDR3 region has the DNA TGTGCCAGCAGACCGGGACAGGGGATCGAGACCCAGTACTTC.

The V gene is TRBV18, the J gene TRBJ1-2; 7 positions match TRBD1. V shed 5 bases, J shed 6 bases, and the junction held 12 bases outside the gene matches. Germline CDR1 reads KGHSH; CDR2 reads LQKENI. CDR3 size: 15 residues. CDR3 nucleotides: TGTGCCAGCTCAAAACAGGTCGACAGGGTTGATGGCTACACCTTC. Translating gives CASSKQVDRVDGYTF.

The chain recombines TRBV19 with TRBJ1-5; no reliable D call. This CDR3 comprises 18 residues. Trimming pared 1 base from V and 2 bases from J, leaving 18 bases between. Germline loops: CDR1 LNHDA, CDR2 SQIVND (reference sequence). The CDR3 bases are TGTGCCAGTAGTATAGGGGGAGGACGATCCGGGCGCAATCAGCCCCAGCATTTT. This sequence encodes CASSIGGGRSGRNQPQHF.

This chain joins TRBV5-6 and TRBJ1-6; D call uncertain. Trimming stripped 2 bases from V and 0 bases from J, with 6 bases between. This CDR3 is built from 15 residues. Germline V gives CDR1 SGHDT, CDR2 YYEEEE. The CDR3 spells CASSFGSSYNSPLHF. CDR3 in DNA: TGTGCCAGCAGCTTTGGCAGCTCCTATAATTCACCCCTCCACTTT.

This chain joins TRBV7-2 and TRBJ1-2, with D maybe TRBD1 (5 bases). Per the germline V gene, CDR1 is SGHTA and CDR2 is FQGNSA. The CDR3 length is 14 residues. The V and J ends lost 9 bases and 7 bases respectively, with 21 bases between them. The CDR3 sequence: CARPAGSRPGGYTF. The CDR3 DNA follows: TGTGCCAGGCCCGCAGGGTCCAGGCCGGGTGGCTACACCTTC.

J is TRBJ1-1 and V is TRBV6-5, with a possible D match to TRBD1 (5 bases). CDR3 length equals 15 residues. Germline lookup yields CDR1 MNHEY and CDR2 SVGAGI. Trimming stripped 3 bases from V and 4 bases from J, with 15 bases between. CDR3 sequence: CASSYSTGRSTEAFF. The DNA for the CDR3 is TGTGCCAGCAGTTATTCAACAGGTCGCTCCACTGAAGCTTTCTTT.

The chain links TRBV28 to TRBJ1-3, with 7 bases fitting TRBD1. The length of the CDR3 is 16 residues. Losses at the gene ends were 2 bases for V and 2 bases for J; bases not matched to a gene: 6. CDR1 is MDHEN and CDR2 is SYDVKM in the germline V gene. As DNA, the CDR3 is TGTGCCAGCAGTTTAACACAGGGGTTGGCTGGAAACACCATATATTTT. This codes for CASSLTQGLAGNTIYF.

This clone came up once. The V call is TRBV15, the J call TRBJ2-7, with 8 positions matching TRBD2. Looked up from germline, CDR1 is LNHNV and CDR2 is YYDKDF (reference sequence). The CDR3 spans 14 residues. With 4 bases clipped from V and 2 bases from J, the junction kept 4 bases outside the gene matches. CDR3 in amino acids: CATSTKGLAYEQYF. DNA of the CDR3: TGTGCCACCAGCACTAAGGGACTAGCCTACGAGCAGTACTTC.

V is TRBV9 and J is TRBJ2-3, with TRBD1 matching over 10 bases. Germline CDR1 is SGDLS and CDR2 is YYNGEE. V was pared by 3 bases and J by 6 bases, with 7 bases of the junction left unmatched. The length of the CDR3 is 15 residues. CDR3 protein: CASSETGQGFDTQYF. In nucleotides, the CDR3 is TGTGCCAGCAGCGAAACGGGACAGGGGTTCGATACGCAGTATTTT.

This chain uses TRBV24-1 with TRBJ2-7, with 7 bases lining up with TRBD1. J was trimmed by 6 bases and V by 6 bases; bases with no gene match: 4. From germline, CDR1 is KGHDR and CDR2 SFDVKD. The CDR3 sequence is 12 residues long. CDR3 protein: CATSSPGGEQYF. The CDR3 region has the DNA TGTGCCACCAGTTCCCCAGGGGGCGAGCAGTACTTC.

The J gene is TRBJ2-2, the V gene TRBV5-4, with TRBD2 identical over 7 bases. The CDR3 runs 16 residues. Germline CDR1 and CDR2: SGHNT and YYREEE (reference sequence). V was pared by 1 base and J by 1 base, with 4 bases of the junction left unmatched. The CDR3, as DNA: TGTGCCAGCAGCTTGTTGCGGGAGAAGAACACCGGGGAGCTGTTTTTT. This gives the protein CASSLLREKNTGELFF.

This chain links TRBV7-9 with TRBJ2-3, with 8 bases matching TRBD2. The CDR3 is 14 amino acids. CDR1 SEHNR and CDR2 FQNEAQ come from the germline V gene (reference sequence). The J segment lost 10 bases and the V segment lost 6 bases, leaving 12 bases of the junction unmatched. CDR3 DNA: TGTGCCAGCAGAGGTAGCGGGGCCACCTGGGCGCAGTATTTT. Translated: CASRGSGATWAQYF.

This chain joins TRBV2 and TRBJ2-5, with TRBD2 identical over 9 bases. This CDR3 region has 12 residues. Germline CDR1 reads SNHLY; CDR2 reads FYNNEI. Trimming took 7 bases from V and 5 from J; bases not matched to a gene: 2. This CDR3 reads CASTSGVETQYF. The CDR3 nucleotides are TGTGCCAGCACTAGCGGGGTGGAGACCCAGTACTTC.

This clone was counted a few times. The chain employs TRBV19 and TRBJ2-1; possible D gene TRBD1, 5 bases. The germline CDR1 and CDR2 sequences are LNHDA and SQIVND (reference sequence). This CDR3 spans 14 amino acids. V was cut by 6 bases and J by 8 bases, with 17 bases left in between. The CDR3 protein is CASRRQGPSHEQFF. The CDR3 nucleotides read TGTGCCAGTAGGAGGCAGGGTCCGTCCCATGAGCAGTTCTTC.

V and J are TRBV6-6 and TRBJ1-1; 7 bases match TRBD1. The CDR3 consists of 14 residues. The V gene end was trimmed by 6 bases and the J gene end by 3 bases; junction bases not matched to a gene: 7. In germline, CDR1 is MNHNY, CDR2 SVGAGI (reference sequence). The DNA of the CDR3 is TGTGCCAGCAGCCACAGGGGCGAGGACACTGAAGCTTTCTTT. It translates to CASSHRGEDTEAFF.

The chain joins TRBV14 to TRBJ2-7; a weak D match, TRBD1 (6 bases). The CDR3 sequence is 15 residues long. CDR1 and CDR2 from the germline V gene are SGHDN and FVKESK. The V gene lost 3 bases and the J gene lost 3 bases, with 15 bases spanning the gap. The CDR3: CASSHRQVSYYEQYF. CDR3 sequence (DNA): TGTGCCAGCAGCCACCGACAGGTTTCCTACTACGAGCAGTACTTC.

The CDR3: CASSQSVCRGPDRGWVPLHF. As DNA, the CDR3 is TGTGCCAGCAGCCAATCTGTCTGCAGAGGTCCGGACAGAGGGTGGGTTCCCCTCCACTTT. J is TRBJ1-6 and V is TRBV3-1 (or the pseudogene TRBV3-2), with D perhaps TRBD1 (6 bases). Looked up from germline, CDR1 is LGHDT and CDR2 is YNNKEL (reference sequence). The CDR3 runs 20 residues. The ends were cut back, 2 bases at V and 13 bases at J, with 33 bases in the middle.

This chain uses TRBV19 with TRBJ2-7; D unresolved. The CDR3 totals 14 residues. Trimming cost V 0 bases and J 2 bases, with 8 bases left between them. Germline CDR1 LNHDA, CDR2 SQIVND (reference sequence). The CDR3 region is CASSIEASTYEQYF. The CDR3 DNA follows: TGTGCCAGTAGTATAGAGGCATCGACCTACGAGCAGTACTTC.

In its sample, this clone was seen a few times. The chain uses TRBV28 and TRBJ1-5; unclear D gene. This CDR3 region has 13 residues. Trimming took off 7 bases at V and 3 bases at J, with 10 bases between the two ends. The germline CDR1 and CDR2 sequences are MDHEN and SYDVKM. DNA for the CDR3: TGTGCCAGCAATGGTAACTACAATCAGCCCCAGCATTTT. Translated: CASNGNYNQPQHF.